The entry below gives a single T cell receptor (beta chain) sequence along with its context. Its antigen remains unidentified. The V and J ends lost 3 bases and 6 bases respectively, with 12 bases between them. CDR3 length equals 15 residues. CDR1 and CDR2 from the germline V gene are MDHEN and SYDVKM. Repertoires were generated with immunoSEQ multiplex PCR, while TCRdb's copy carries only in-frame clones and drops some. Of around 65,000 clones in the sample, around 83% were seen once. Noted time point: week 47, end of study. A single vaccine dose contained 300 ug of mutant IDH1 20-mer peptide, and topical imiquimod was used with it. Those who donated had recent WHO grade 3 or 4 IDH1-mutant, ATRX-lost astrocytomas. This entry is derived from a study of a mutant IDH1 vaccine in newly diagnosed glioma.

The specimen was PBMCs, collected from a glioma patient whose treatment included an IDH1 peptide vaccine. The V call is TRBV28, the J call TRBJ1-6; maybe TRBD1 (5 bases). The receptor was derived from a man aged 25-40 years with glioma. CDR3 sequence reads: CASSLRGGANSPLHF. CDR3 nucleotide sequence: TGTGCCAGCAGTTTGAGGGGCGGAGCTAATTCACCCCTCCACTTT.